This is a list of T cell receptor beta chains from one sample in a study of shared clonotypes between healthy human individuals. Assay used: immunoSEQ multiplex PCR; TCRdb lists only in-frame clones, some missing. The sample has around 370,000 clones, 95% to 97% seen once. The sequenced sample consisted of memory CD8+ T cells sorted from blood. The receptors here all came from a young man in good health. Each CDR3 is given with its conserved first and last residue. D genes are given only for firm matches. Rows give clone size only sometimes, using once, few, many, or a class for an expanded clone.

j_call: TRBJ2-7
clone_size: -
v_call: TRBV10-3
cdr3_length: 12
d_call: -
cdr3_aa: CAISAGSYEQYF
cdr3_nt: TGTGCCATCAGTGCCGGGTCCTACGAGCAGTACTTC

j_call: TRBJ2-7
clone_size: -
v_call: TRBV11-1
cdr3_length: 15
d_call: TRBD2
cdr3_aa: CASSETSGRFYEQYF
cdr3_nt: TGTGCCAGCAGCGAAACTAGCGGAAGGTTCTACGAGCAGTACTTC

j_call: TRBJ2-5
clone_size: -
v_call: TRBV29-1
cdr3_length: 14
d_call: TRBD2
cdr3_aa: CSALLAGGAETQYF
cdr3_nt: TGCAGCGCCCTACTAGCGGGAGGAGCGGAGACCCAGTACTTC

j_call: TRBJ1-3
clone_size: -
v_call: TRBV2
cdr3_length: 17
d_call: -
cdr3_aa: CASSEGRLGHSGNTIYF
cdr3_nt: TGTGCCAGCAGTGAAGGGAGGCTAGGTCACTCTGGAAACACCATATATTTT

j_call: TRBJ2-7
clone_size: -
v_call: TRBV28
cdr3_length: 13
d_call: -
cdr3_aa: CASSLRYLYEQYF
cdr3_nt: TGTGCCAGCAGTTTAAGGTACCTGTACGAGCAGTACTTC

j_call: TRBJ2-7
clone_size: -
v_call: TRBV9
cdr3_length: 14
d_call: TRBD2
cdr3_aa: CASSATSGSYEQYF
cdr3_nt: TGTGCCAGCAGCGCAACTAGCGGGAGTTACGAGCAGTACTTC

j_call: TRBJ2-4
clone_size: once
v_call: TRBV27
cdr3_length: 15
d_call: -
cdr3_aa: CASSRPHLAKNIQYF
cdr3_nt: TGTGCCAGCAGTCGGCCACACCTAGCCAAAAACATTCAGTACTTC

j_call: TRBJ2-1
clone_size: once
v_call: TRBV9
cdr3_length: 19
d_call: TRBD1
cdr3_aa: CASSRKAYRGESSYNEQFF
cdr3_nt: TGTGCCAGCAGCCGCAAAGCTTACAGGGGCGAGAGCTCCTACAATGAGCAGTTCTTC

j_call: TRBJ1-3
clone_size: -
v_call: TRBV19
cdr3_length: 16
d_call: -
cdr3_aa: CASSSGQLLSGNTIYF
cdr3_nt: TGTGCCAGTAGTAGTGGACAGCTCCTCTCTGGAAACACCATATATTTT

j_call: TRBJ2-7
clone_size: -
v_call: TRBV14
cdr3_length: 16
d_call: TRBD2
cdr3_aa: CASSQEWREGLHEQYF
cdr3_nt: TGTGCCAGCAGCCAAGAATGGCGGGAGGGCCTCCACGAGCAGTACTTC

j_call: TRBJ2-4
clone_size: -
v_call: TRBV13
cdr3_length: 14
d_call: -
cdr3_aa: CASSRLGAKNIQYF
cdr3_nt: TGTGCCAGCAGCCGACTGGGAGCCAAAAACATTCAGTACTTC

j_call: TRBJ2-2
clone_size: -
v_call: TRBV14
cdr3_length: 16
d_call: TRBD2
cdr3_aa: CASSQEPSGNTGELFF
cdr3_nt: TGTGCCAGCAGCCAAGAACCTAGCGGGAACACCGGGGAGCTGTTTTTT

j_call: TRBJ1-5
clone_size: -
v_call: TRBV20-1
cdr3_length: 10
d_call: -
cdr3_aa: CSAMGQPQHF
cdr3_nt: TGCAGTGCTATGGGTCAGCCCCAGCATTTT

j_call: TRBJ2-4
clone_size: -
v_call: TRBV6-1
cdr3_length: 14
d_call: TRBD1
cdr3_aa: CASSESGTGGIQYF
cdr3_nt: TGTGCCAGCAGTGAATCCGGGACAGGGGGCATTCAGTACTTC

j_call: TRBJ2-7
clone_size: -
v_call: TRBV5-7
cdr3_length: 15
d_call: -
cdr3_aa: CASSPTPLAGYEQYF
cdr3_nt: TGTGCCAGCAGCCCAACTCCCCTGGCGGGGTACGAGCAGTACTTC

j_call: TRBJ2-5
clone_size: -
v_call: TRBV2
cdr3_length: 11
d_call: -
cdr3_aa: CASSYGETQYF
cdr3_nt: TGTGCCAGCAGTTACGGGGAGACCCAGTACTTC

j_call: TRBJ2-7
clone_size: -
v_call: TRBV7-2
cdr3_length: 15
d_call: TRBD2
cdr3_aa: CASSPSSGRAYEQYF
cdr3_nt: TGTGCCAGCAGCCCCTCTAGCGGGAGGGCCTACGAGCAGTACTTC

j_call: TRBJ2-6
clone_size: once
v_call: TRBV19
cdr3_length: 16
d_call: -
cdr3_aa: CASSILGHSGANVLTF
cdr3_nt: TGTGCCAGTAGTATACTAGGGCACTCTGGGGCCAACGTCCTGACTTTC

j_call: TRBJ2-2
clone_size: -
v_call: TRBV30
cdr3_length: 17
d_call: -
cdr3_aa: CALNPPTWKWGTGELFF
cdr3_nt: TGTGCCTTAAACCCCCCGACATGGAAATGGGGGACCGGGGAGCTGTTTTTT

j_call: TRBJ2-1
clone_size: -
v_call: TRBV18
cdr3_length: 14
d_call: TRBD1
cdr3_aa: CASSPRGPGNEQFF
cdr3_nt: TGTGCCAGCTCACCCAGGGGGCCCGGAAATGAGCAGTTCTTC

j_call: TRBJ2-3
clone_size: -
v_call: TRBV19
cdr3_length: 16
d_call: TRBD1
cdr3_aa: CASSIDGDRVTDTQYF
cdr3_nt: TGTGCCAGTAGTATTGATGGGGACAGGGTCACAGATACGCAGTATTTT

j_call: TRBJ2-7
clone_size: -
v_call: TRBV29-1
cdr3_length: 13
d_call: TRBD2
cdr3_aa: CSDFTGTSNEQYF
cdr3_nt: TGCAGCGACTTCACCGGGACTAGTAACGAGCAGTACTTC

j_call: TRBJ1-5
clone_size: -
v_call: TRBV19
cdr3_length: 17
d_call: -
cdr3_aa: CASSPAFYVKSNQPQHF
cdr3_nt: TGTGCCAGTAGCCCGGCCTTCTACGTTAAAAGCAATCAGCCCCAGCATTTT

j_call: TRBJ2-7
clone_size: -
v_call: TRBV4-2
cdr3_length: 17
d_call: TRBD2
cdr3_aa: CASSPNRVSGRGYEQYF
cdr3_nt: TGTGCCAGCAGCCCAAACCGAGTTAGCGGGAGAGGGTACGAGCAGTACTTC

j_call: TRBJ2-2
clone_size: -
v_call: TRBV20-1
cdr3_length: 11
d_call: -
cdr3_aa: CSARGGAELFF
cdr3_nt: TGCAGTGCTAGGGGGGGGGCCGAGCTGTTTTTT

j_call: TRBJ2-2
clone_size: -
v_call: TRBV4-1
cdr3_length: 12
d_call: -
cdr3_aa: CASSQYTGELFF
cdr3_nt: TGCGCCAGCAGCCAGTATACCGGGGAGCTGTTTTTT

j_call: TRBJ2-5
clone_size: -
v_call: TRBV6-1
cdr3_length: 16
d_call: -
cdr3_aa: CASSATGSVRQETQYF
cdr3_nt: TGTGCCAGCAGTGCCACAGGGAGTGTTAGACAAGAGACCCAGTACTTC

j_call: TRBJ2-5
clone_size: -
v_call: TRBV6-5
cdr3_length: 14
d_call: -
cdr3_aa: CASSYSGVKETQYF
cdr3_nt: TGTGCCAGCAGTTACTCAGGGGTGAAGGAGACCCAGTACTTC

j_call: TRBJ1-1
clone_size: -
v_call: TRBV5-1
cdr3_length: 11
d_call: -
cdr3_aa: CASSTGPEAFF
cdr3_nt: TGCGCCAGCTCAACAGGGCCTGAAGCTTTCTTT

j_call: TRBJ2-1
clone_size: -
v_call: TRBV5-1
cdr3_length: 14
d_call: TRBD2
cdr3_aa: CASSFGLAGDEQFF
cdr3_nt: TGCGCCAGCAGCTTCGGACTAGCGGGGGATGAGCAGTTCTTC

j_call: TRBJ2-1
clone_size: -
v_call: TRBV20-1
cdr3_length: 11
d_call: -
cdr3_aa: CSARKMDEQFF
cdr3_nt: TGCAGTGCTCGAAAGATGGATGAGCAGTTCTTC

j_call: TRBJ2-2
clone_size: -
v_call: TRBV30
cdr3_length: 12
d_call: -
cdr3_aa: CALLRITGELFF
cdr3_nt: TGTGCCCTGTTGCGGATCACCGGGGAGCTGTTTTTT

j_call: TRBJ2-5
clone_size: once
v_call: TRBV28
cdr3_length: 15
d_call: -
cdr3_aa: CASSLWPTGQETQYF
cdr3_nt: TGTGCCAGCAGTTTATGGCCCACAGGGCAAGAGACCCAGTACTTC

j_call: TRBJ2-3
clone_size: -
v_call: TRBV30
cdr3_length: 15
d_call: TRBD1
cdr3_aa: CAEGTGGIGTDTQYF
cdr3_nt: TGTGCCGAGGGGACAGGGGGCATAGGCACAGATACGCAGTATTTT

j_call: TRBJ2-7
clone_size: -
v_call: TRBV7-8
cdr3_length: 15
d_call: TRBD2
cdr3_aa: CASSLGLAGGSEQYF
cdr3_nt: TGTGCCAGCAGCTTAGGACTAGCGGGAGGATCCGAGCAGTACTTC

j_call: TRBJ2-3
clone_size: once
v_call: TRBV7-2
cdr3_length: 15
d_call: TRBD2
cdr3_aa: CASSPTSGSTDTQYF
cdr3_nt: TGTGCCAGCAGCCCTACTAGCGGGAGCACAGATACGCAGTATTTT

j_call: TRBJ2-3
clone_size: once
v_call: TRBV28
cdr3_length: 15
d_call: -
cdr3_aa: CASSLSGSSTDTQYF
cdr3_nt: TGTGCCAGCAGTTTATCGGGTTCTAGCACAGATACGCAGTATTTT

j_call: TRBJ1-2
clone_size: once
v_call: TRBV5-6
cdr3_length: 14
d_call: -
cdr3_aa: CASSLAGPTYGYTF
cdr3_nt: TGTGCCAGCAGCTTGGCAGGGCCCACCTATGGCTACACCTTC

j_call: TRBJ2-3
clone_size: -
v_call: TRBV28
cdr3_length: 16
d_call: TRBD1
cdr3_aa: CASRTTNRGRTDTQYF
cdr3_nt: TGTGCCAGCAGGACAACCAACAGGGGGCGCACAGATACGCAGTATTTT

j_call: TRBJ2-1
clone_size: -
v_call: TRBV4-2
cdr3_length: 13
d_call: TRBD2
cdr3_aa: CASSQLSGGKQFF
cdr3_nt: TGTGCCAGCAGCCAGCTTAGCGGGGGGAAGCAGTTCTTC

j_call: TRBJ1-1
clone_size: once
v_call: TRBV30
cdr3_length: 15
d_call: TRBD1
cdr3_aa: CTHDRAYHHSGEAFF
cdr3_nt: TGTACACACGACAGGGCTTATCACCACTCAGGTGAAGCTTTCTTT

j_call: TRBJ2-3
clone_size: once
v_call: TRBV5-1
cdr3_length: 14
d_call: TRBD1
cdr3_aa: CASSLEGATDTQYF
cdr3_nt: TGCGCCAGCAGCTTGGAGGGGGCCACAGATACGCAGTATTTT

j_call: TRBJ2-3
clone_size: -
v_call: TRBV10-3
cdr3_length: 11
d_call: -
cdr3_aa: CAISERDTQYF
cdr3_nt: TGTGCCATCAGTGAGCGGGATACGCAGTATTTT

j_call: TRBJ1-2
clone_size: -
v_call: TRBV10-3
cdr3_length: 12
d_call: -
cdr3_aa: CAISEGGYGYTF
cdr3_nt: TGTGCCATCAGTGAAGGGGGCTATGGCTACACCTTC

j_call: TRBJ1-1
clone_size: -
v_call: TRBV18
cdr3_length: 16
d_call: -
cdr3_aa: CASSPAMTAMNTEAFF
cdr3_nt: TGTGCCAGCTCACCGGCGATGACAGCGATGAACACTGAAGCTTTCTTT

j_call: TRBJ2-7
clone_size: -
v_call: TRBV29-1
cdr3_length: 14
d_call: -
cdr3_aa: CSVESAEGGYEQYF
cdr3_nt: TGCAGCGTTGAATCGGCTGAGGGAGGCTACGAGCAGTACTTC

j_call: TRBJ2-7
clone_size: once
v_call: TRBV6-5
cdr3_length: 15
d_call: -
cdr3_aa: CASSYSKGGVYEQYF
cdr3_nt: TGTGCCAGCAGTTACTCGAAGGGGGGGGTCTACGAGCAGTACTTC

j_call: TRBJ1-1
clone_size: -
v_call: TRBV9
cdr3_length: 13
d_call: -
cdr3_aa: CASSVDSNTEAFF
cdr3_nt: TGTGCCAGCAGCGTAGATTCGAACACTGAAGCTTTCTTT

j_call: TRBJ2-1
clone_size: once
v_call: TRBV10-1
cdr3_length: 16
d_call: TRBD2
cdr3_aa: CASLNPGLAGVNEQFF
cdr3_nt: TGCGCCAGCTTAAACCCGGGACTAGCGGGAGTCAATGAGCAGTTCTTC

j_call: TRBJ2-7
clone_size: -
v_call: TRBV6-6
cdr3_length: 15
d_call: -
cdr3_aa: CASSYLADTPYEQYF
cdr3_nt: TGTGCCAGCAGTTACCTAGCAGATACACCCTACGAGCAGTACTTC

j_call: TRBJ2-6
clone_size: -
v_call: TRBV11-2
cdr3_length: 19
d_call: -
cdr3_aa: CASSFIGWGYRSGANVLTF
cdr3_nt: TGTGCCAGCAGCTTTATCGGGTGGGGCTACCGATCTGGGGCCAACGTCCTGACTTTC

j_call: TRBJ2-5
clone_size: -
v_call: TRBV27
cdr3_length: 15
d_call: -
cdr3_aa: CASSPNRVNGETQYF
cdr3_nt: TGTGCCAGCAGCCCAAACAGGGTTAACGGGGAGACCCAGTACTTC

j_call: TRBJ1-1
clone_size: -
v_call: TRBV5-4
cdr3_length: 16
d_call: -
cdr3_aa: CASSLEGERVYTEAFF
cdr3_nt: TGTGCCAGCAGCTTGGAAGGGGAGAGGGTGTACACTGAAGCTTTCTTT

j_call: TRBJ2-1
clone_size: -
v_call: TRBV9
cdr3_length: 15
d_call: -
cdr3_aa: CASSVGNQGYEEQFF
cdr3_nt: TGTGCCAGCAGCGTAGGTAATCAGGGTTATGAAGAGCAGTTCTTC

j_call: TRBJ2-7
clone_size: -
v_call: TRBV28
cdr3_length: 14
d_call: TRBD1
cdr3_aa: CASSLSRQGATQYF
cdr3_nt: TGTGCCAGCAGTTTATCCCGGCAGGGGGCCACGCAGTACTTC